This TCR beta chain was captured by sequencing in a study of post-analysis software for immune sequencing data. Study-wide context: Secondary progressive, relapsing-remitting and progressive-relapsing multiple sclerosis were among the included disease courses.

The CDR3 contains 16 residues. Germline lookup yields CDR1 SGHDT and CDR2 YYEEEE. V was clipped by 4 bases and J by 4 bases, with 20 bases between them. A single count supports this clonotype. Its matching antigen is unknown. TCR beta cDNA libraries included unique molecular identifiers. Around 500,000 cDNA molecules were recovered from an input of roughly 0.95 to 10 million T cells. MiXCR was run by TCRdb on the PCR reads, yielding one entry per CDR3 protein. The profile shows fewer than 850,000 distinct CDR3 sequences, about half of them singletons. The study's findings and limits: The study found TRBV5-6, TRBV5-1 and TRBV20-1 among five TRBV segments more frequent in patients than controls. Strong co-clustering by F measure linked samples that shared a preparation batch. The normalized Chao1 diversity of multiple sclerosis patients was significantly lower than that of controls.

The chain combines TRBV5-6 with TRBJ1-2; the D gene is possibly TRBD1 (6 bases). The material sequenced was blood. This clonotype was obtained from a girl aged 10 to 17 with multiple sclerosis. The CDR3 reads CASSLWGRTYTYGYTF. The CDR3 DNA is TGTGCCAGCAGCCTCTGGGGGCGGACCTACACCTATGGCTACACCTTC.